This TCR beta chain originates from a study of identical twins (dated by TCRdb to 2016 to 2017). Regarding the complete study: To test whether fetal clonotypes persist, this study deep-sequenced TCR alpha and beta repertoires from monozygotic twins, from unrelated adults of various ages, and from cord blood. To rule out contamination, replicate twin experiments were performed at different times with different library preparation protocols. What the authors observed across the whole study: Abundant cord blood beta clonotypes carried fewer insertions; young adult naive repertoires showed a weaker similar trend, while memory repertoires showed none. Excess twin sharing in beta out-of-frame sequences was weaker because fewer shared sequences lowered the signal-to-noise ratio. Because the same donors could not be followed over many years, the conclusions relied on cross-sectional statistical analysis. Out-of-frame TCR alpha sharing in monozygotic twins was systematically underestimated by recombination models, whereas sharing between unrelated individuals was in agreement with the recombination models. Invariant T cells such as MAIT and iNKT could partly confound zero-insertion analyses, though diverse VJ usage argued against this for most clonotypes. Compared with coincidental sharing between unrelated individuals, out-of-frame TCR alpha sequences shared between twins showed an excess of sequences with low generation probability.

Only healthy Caucasian donors were included. The twin cohort comprised three pairs of female monozygotic twins, all aged roughly 18 to 30 years. CD4+ and CD8+ T cell populations were isolated with positive isolation kits from Invitrogen. CDR1 is given as LGHNA and CDR2 as YNFKEQ, both from the germline V gene. V sheds 4 bases and J sheds 3 bases, leaving 12 bases between their ends. From cysteine to phenylalanine, the CDR3 is 15 amino acids long. Only CDR3 DNA remains: 45 bases, in frame from the first base. As for this clonotype: It lacks a known antigen. Per-base qualities were not stored, and no clone one base away is much larger.

The library was built by means of 5' RACE. Sequenced using an Illumina HiSeq 2000. Template switching introduced a universal primer binding site; the final cDNA contained a unique molecular identifier, enabling accurate counting of TCR cDNA molecules. Specific primers in the conserved constant-segment region were used to synthesize first-strand cDNA for the TCR alpha and beta chains. To control for contamination, every cDNA library carried two barcodes: a SMART-Mk sample barcode plus Illumina barcodes. TruSeq adapter sequences and Illumina sample barcodes were added in two successive PCR steps. Sequencing of the TCR alpha and beta cDNA libraries was done on the Illumina HiSeq platform using custom primers. Under the source paper's analysis protocol: Raw reads were processed with MiGEC to extract unique molecular identifiers, and MiXCR was used to determine CDR3 positions. Recombination models were inferred per individual with the repgenHMM and IGoR tools using an EM algorithm. The tcR package in R was used for shared clonotype analysis, with sharing normalized by the product of cloneset sizes. To study raw recombination free of thymic and clonal selection effects, out-of-frame nonproductive sequences were analyzed. The public reads were reprocessed in TCRdb via fastp at Q25 and MiXCR, keeping in-frame beta chains. Each CDR3 protein gets just one entry, which takes the most common genes and DNA from the rows behind it. The V and J calls here are based on TCRdb, not the publication. In all, the sample holds around 530,000 distinct CDR3 sequences, and 12% to 15% of those were seen once. The ten largest clones add up to roughly 0.46% of the sample.

These sequences were also reported in another study, on yellow fever vaccine responses in identical twins. That second report states: The authors reported that the T cell response to vaccination in identical twins appeared partly convergent and partly personalized. In identical twins, the study followed T cell clones that responded to the vaccine with precision.

The source material was CD4+ T cells sorted from blood. This receptor was identified in a woman in her late teens or twenties in good health. The V and J segments used are TRBV4-2 and TRBJ2-2, and possibly TRBD2, on 6 matching bases. The DNA is as follows: TGTGCCAGCAGCCCGGGGGTCCGGTACACCGGGGAGCTGTTTTTT. Its protein reads: CASSPGVRYTGELFF.